The 23 T cell receptor beta chains presented below share a single source sample, sequenced in a study of cytomegalovirus exposure and HLA in healthy donors. The PCR was carried out with 60 Vbeta primers and 13 Jbeta primers. Assay: immunoSEQ multiplex PCR; the TCRdb copy retains only in-frame clones and omits some. Here the sample spans about 120,000 clones, about 74% being singletons. The sequencing input was PBMCs. The source of these receptors is a woman in her thirties or forties in good health and CMV-seropositive.

The chain employs TRBV7-6 and TRBJ2-1, with 7 nucleotides matching TRBD2. CDR3 length: 15 residues. Germline CDR1 is SGHVS and CDR2 is FNYEAQ. V was pared by 5 bases and J by 7 bases, with 11 bases of the junction left unmatched. This CDR3 reads CASSPPGGWQNEQFF. The CDR3 DNA sequence: TGTGCCAGCAGCCCCCCGGGGGGTTGGCAAAATGAGCAGTTCTTC.

This chain connects TRBV18 to TRBJ2-3, with TRBD2 identical over 9 bases. The junction had 6 bases not matched to a gene; V was cut back by 2 bases and J by 3 bases. The CDR3 has 16 residues. Germline V gives CDR1 KGHSH, CDR2 LQKENI. The CDR3 DNA reads as TGTGCCAGCTCACCAGCTAGCGGGGAATATACAGATACGCAGTATTTT. Its translation is CASSPASGEYTDTQYF.

The chain uses TRBV4-1 and TRBJ1-4; D unclear. Germline V gives CDR1 MGHRA, CDR2 YSYEKL. Trimming cost V 1 base and J 5 bases, with 11 bases left between them. The CDR3 loop spans 15 amino acids. CDR3 residues: CASSQAQISNEKLFF. The CDR3 nucleotides are TGCGCCAGCAGCCAAGCTCAGATCTCAAATGAAAAACTGTTTTTT.

Comment on this clone: The same CDR3 also results from other DNA sequences found in this sample. The genes are TRBV6-4 and TRBJ2-2; tentatively, D is TRBD1 (5 bases). Trimming removed 2 bases at V and 4 bases at J, with 5 bases between. Germline lookup yields CDR1 MRHNA and CDR2 SNTAGT. There are 13 residues in the CDR3. The CDR3, as DNA: TGTGCCAGCAGTGACAGGGGCACCGGGGAGCTGTTTTTT. This encodes CASSDRGTGELFF.

The chain recombines TRBV9 with TRBJ1-1; 7 bases agree with TRBD1. The CDR3 has 16 amino acids. Germline values: CDR1 SGDLS, CDR2 YYNGEE. The ends lost 0 bases at V and 6 bases at J; junction bases unmatched: 11. CDR3 amino acids: CASSVEQGLVRAEAFF. The DNA for the CDR3 is TGTGCCAGCAGCGTAGAACAGGGGTTGGTTAGGGCTGAAGCTTTCTTT.

The rearrangement joins TRBV9 to TRBJ1-6; TRBD1 aligns across 8 bases. The V gene end was trimmed by 4 bases and the J gene end by 7 bases; junction bases not matched to a gene: 7. Germline V gives CDR1 SGDLS, CDR2 YYNGEE. The CDR3 consists of 15 residues. The CDR3 sequence: CASSHGQGGNSPLHF. CDR3 DNA: TGTGCCAGCAGCCACGGACAGGGAGGGAATTCACCCCTCCACTTT. Full variable domain (rest looked up from reference TRBV9 and TRBJ1-6): DSGVTQTPKHLITATGQRVTLRCSPRSGDLSVYWYQQSLDQGLQFLIQYYNGEERAKGNILERFSAQQFPDLHSELNLSSLELGDSALYFCASSHGQGGNSPLHFGNGTRLTVT.

The chain has TRBV5-4 and TRBJ2-6, with 8 bases identical to TRBD1. V trimming: 0 bases; J trimming: 3 bases; junction bases outside the gene matches: 2. The CDR3 contains 16 residues. Germline CDR1 reads SGHNT; CDR2 reads YYREEE (reference sequence). CDR3 sequence: CASSLGQGYGANVLTF. DNA for the CDR3: TGTGCCAGCAGCTTGGGACAGGGGTATGGGGCCAACGTCCTGACTTTC.

This chain links TRBV4-1 with TRBJ2-1; 7 nucleotides match TRBD1. The CDR3 is made up of 14 amino acids. The V and J ends lost 1 base and 6 bases, in that order; junction bases with no gene match: 3. Germline-derived CDR1 and CDR2 are MGHRA and YSYEKL. The DNA for the CDR3 is TGCGCCAGCAGCCAAGCGACAGGGCGCAATGAGCAGTTCTTC. It yields the protein CASSQATGRNEQFF.

This chain connects TRBV7-3 to TRBJ2-2, with 8 bases aligning to TRBD2. The germline gives CDR1 SGHTA, CDR2 FQGTGA. Trimming took 5 bases from V and 2 from J; bases not matched to a gene: 7. This CDR3 is built from 16 residues. The CDR3 nucleotides read TGTGCCAGCAGCCTCGTAGCGGGATCAAACACCGGGGAGCTGTTTTTT. This codes for CASSLVAGSNTGELFF. The entire variable domain, with the rest obtained from reference TRBV7-3 and TRBJ2-2, is as follows: GAGVSQTPSNKVTEKGKYVELRCDPISGHTALYWYRQSLGQGPEFLIYFQGTGAADDSGLPNDRFFAVRPEGSVSTLKIQRTERGDSAVYLCASSLVAGSNTGELFFGEGSRLTVL.

The V and J genes are TRBV19 and TRBJ2-5; TRBD2 matches at 8 bases. The germline V gene encodes CDR1 LNHDA and CDR2 SQIVND (reference sequence). The CDR3 is 16 amino acids. With 3 bases clipped from V and 4 bases from J, the junction kept 10 bases outside the gene matches. The CDR3 loop reads CASSISGTRILETQYF. The CDR3 bases are TGTGCCAGTAGTATTTCAGGGACTAGGATCTTAGAGACCCAGTACTTC.

J is TRBJ2-5 and V is TRBV6-5, with D possibly TRBD1 on 5 matching bases. V lost 8 bases and J lost 1, with 11 bases in between. Germline CDR1 reads MNHEY; CDR2 reads SVGAGI. This CDR3 has 13 residues. The CDR3 loop reads CASCRGFQETQYF. The CDR3 bases are TGTGCCAGCTGTAGGGGCTTCCAAGAGACCCAGTACTTC.

This clone was seen only once. The chain links TRBV7-9 to TRBJ2-5; TRBD2 is a possible D gene (5 bases). Germline lookup yields CDR1 SEHNR and CDR2 FQNEAQ (reference sequence). V shed 5 bases and J shed 0 bases, with 10 bases lying between them. CDR3 length: 14 amino acids. CDR3 sequence (DNA): TGTGCCAGCAGCAGAGGGAGAAACCAAGAGACCCAGTACTTC. This gives the protein CASSRGRNQETQYF. The full variable domain, rest sourced from reference TRBV7-9 and TRBJ2-5, is DTGVSQNPRHKITKRGQNVTFRCDPISEHNRLYWYRQTLGQGPEFLTYFQNEAQLEKSRLLSDRFSAERPKGSFSTLEIQRTEQGDSAMYLCASSRGRNQETQYFGPGTRLLVL.

This rearrangement joins TRBV6-4 to TRBJ2-2; 10 nucleotides match TRBD2. This CDR3 is 16 amino acids long. After removal of 5 bases from V and 7 bases from J, the junction contained 10 bases not matched to a gene. CDR1 and CDR2 from the germline V gene are MRHNA and SNTAGT. The CDR3 DNA reads TGTGCCAGCAGTCGAGTAGCGGGAGGTGGTATCGGGGAGCTGTTTTTT. This encodes CASSRVAGGGIGELFF.

The chain is built from TRBV5-5 and TRBJ1-4, with no clear D. CDR1 SGHKS and CDR2 YYEKEE come from the germline V gene (reference sequence). V was pared by 4 bases and J by 5 bases, with 9 bases between. This CDR3 contains 13 residues. CDR3 in amino acids: CASSVDLNEKLFF. The CDR3 nucleotides read TGTGCCAGCAGCGTGGATTTAAATGAAAAACTGTTTTTT.

The chain carries TRBV5-1 and TRBJ2-5; TRBD2 is a possible D gene (6 bases). CDR1 is SGHRS, CDR2 YFSETQ, per germline. Trimming pared 4 bases from V and 2 bases from J, leaving 12 bases between. This CDR3 comprises 14 residues. In nucleotides, the CDR3 is TGCGCCAGCAGCGGGGGGATGAGGCAAGAGACCCAGTACTTC. Translation: CASSGGMRQETQYF.

The chain recombines TRBV5-1 with TRBJ2-1, with 11 bases aligning to TRBD2. Germline V gene lookup returns CDR1 SGHRS and CDR2 YFSETQ. The CDR3 totals 16 residues. The junction had 12 bases not matched to a gene; V was cut back by 5 bases and J by 8 bases. CDR3 DNA: TGCGCCAGCAGGCAGACCGGGACTAGCGGCCTCGATGAGCAGTTCTTC. Translation gives CASRQTGTSGLDEQFF.

The V call is TRBV4-1, the J call TRBJ2-1; 9 nucleotides match TRBD2. V was clipped by 0 bases and J by 0 bases; unmatched bases: 0. Germline values: CDR1 MGHRA, CDR2 YSYEKL. CDR3 length: 16 residues. CDR3 amino acids: CASSQERGGSYNEQFF. The CDR3 DNA follows: TGCGCCAGCAGCCAAGAGCGGGGGGGCTCCTACAATGAGCAGTTCTTC.

J is TRBJ2-5 and V is TRBV5-6, with 9 bases that match TRBD2. The CDR3 contains 15 residues. With V trimmed by 5 bases and J by 2 bases, 7 bases remained unmatched. The germline CDR1 and CDR2 sequences are SGHDT and YYEEEE. The CDR3 sequence is CASSPRAGGQETQYF. In DNA, the CDR3 is TGTGCCAGCAGTCCCCGGGCGGGAGGGCAAGAGACCCAGTACTTC.

This chain joins TRBV7-3 and TRBJ1-1; D call uncertain. The length of the CDR3 is 13 residues. With 2 bases removed from V and 4 bases from J, the gap between germline ends came to 8 bases. Germline V lookup: CDR1 SGHTA, CDR2 FQGTGA. The DNA of the CDR3 is TGTGCCAGCAGCTTAGCTCCAGGCACTGAAGCTTTCTTT. This gives the protein CASSLAPGTEAFF.

The rearrangement links TRBV7-2 to TRBJ2-5; 8 bases agree with TRBD2. Trimming cost V 5 bases and J 5 bases; bases outside gene matches: 10. Germline-derived CDR1 and CDR2 are SGHTA and FQGNSA. This CDR3 has 15 amino acids. The CDR3 DNA reads as TGTGCCAGCAGCCCTCAAATAGCGGGGAGGGAGACCCAGTACTTC. Encoded protein: CASSPQIAGRETQYF.

The chain uses TRBV9 and TRBJ2-5; the match to TRBD1 covers 8 bases. The CDR3 runs to 14 residues. Looked up from germline, CDR1 is SGDLS and CDR2 is YYNGEE. The trim removed 4 bases at V and 1 base at J, leaving 3 bases unmatched. CDR3 amino acids: CASSFGTGQETQYF. The CDR3 DNA follows: TGTGCCAGCAGCTTCGGGACAGGCCAAGAGACCCAGTACTTC.

This chain uses TRBV10-1 with TRBJ2-1; possible D gene TRBD2, 5 bases. The germline V and J ends were trimmed by 3 bases and 8 bases, with 17 bases remaining between them. The germline V gene has CDR1 WNHNN and CDR2 SYGVQD (reference sequence). CDR3 size: 15 residues. In nucleotides, the CDR3 is TGCGCCAGCAGTGATCCGGGATACGGCCTCGATGAGCAGTTCTTC. Encoded protein: CASSDPGYGLDEQFF.

The chain recombines TRBV4-2 with TRBJ2-1; TRBD2 aligns across 14 bases. The trim removed 1 base at V and 8 bases at J, leaving 10 bases unmatched. The CDR3 runs 18 residues. In germline, CDR1 is LGHNA, CDR2 YNFKEQ. The CDR3, as DNA: TGTGCCAGCAGCCAAGGCGACCTCTCGGGACTAGCGGGAGATGAGCAGTTCTTC. As protein: CASSQGDLSGLAGDEQFF.